This passage covers 4 T cell receptor beta chains from one sample sequenced in a study of T cell responses to AZD1222 COVID-19 vaccine (dated by TCRdb to the early 2020s). The time point label on this specimen signifies: baseline before first vaccination. Explained via the paper, the treatment or condition label denotes: meningococcal conjugate vaccine given as trial control. To prepare the library, the immunoSEQ multiplex PCR assay was applied. This immuneACCESS table, as held by TCRdb, lists in-frame sequences with V and J called but not all clones. Of the missing ones, under half trace to an unresolved V gene in checked studies; the others have no known cause. For this sample there are 120,000 to 150,000 clones; approximately 88% appear just once. Together, the top ten hold about 3.4% of the sample. This sample comprised peripheral blood, obtained on day 0 of MenACWY control vaccination. These receptors were obtained from an adult in good health.

The chain couples TRBV27 to TRBJ2-1; D assignment may be TRBD1 or TRBD2 (5 bases each). CDR1 and CDR2 from the germline V gene are MNHEY and SMNVEV (reference sequence). Trimming cost V 2 bases and J 2 bases, with 10 bases left between them. The CDR3 has 15 residues. CDR3 residues: CASSLGTQAYNEQFF. CDR3 nucleotides: TGTGCCAGCAGTTTAGGGACCCAAGCCTACAATGAGCAGTTCTTC.

The V and J genes are TRBV29-1 and TRBJ1-4, with 7 bases matching TRBD1. The CDR3 consists of 13 residues. Per the germline V gene, CDR1 is SQVTM and CDR2 is ANQGSEA. J was trimmed by 5 bases and V by 3 bases; bases with no gene match: 3. The CDR3 nucleotides are TGCAGCGTTGAGGACAGGAGGAATGAAAAACTGTTTTTT. Amino acids: CSVEDRRNEKLFF.

The chain recombines TRBV27 with TRBJ2-1; 7 bases line up with TRBD1. Germline V gene data show CDR1 as MNHEY and CDR2 as SMNVEV (reference sequence). This CDR3 is built from 14 residues. The ends lost 3 bases at V and 10 bases at J; junction bases unmatched: 9. The CDR3 here is CASSFLRQGGEQFF. For the CDR3, the DNA is TGTGCCAGCAGTTTCCTACGACAGGGCGGGGAGCAGTTCTTC.

This rearrangement joins TRBV21-1 to TRBJ2-5. TRBV21-1 is marked as a pseudogene. The CDR3 has 14 amino acids. CDR3 in amino acids: CARNKRVPQETQYF. As DNA, the CDR3 is TGTGCCAGAAATAAAAGGGTCCCCCAGGAGACCCAGTACTTC.